The clone carrying this T cell receptor beta chain was detected only a few times. Its specificity is not known. The source of the sample is a study of cytomegalovirus exposure and HLA in healthy donors. This CDR3 region has 17 residues. Per the germline V gene, CDR1 is MDHEN and CDR2 is SYDVKM. Losses at the gene ends were 7 bases for V and 3 bases for J; bases not matched to a gene: 16. The PCR made use of 60 Vbeta and 13 Jbeta primers. Method: immunoSEQ multiplex PCR; TCRdb's copy keeps in-frame clones and lacks some. The sample contains some 150,000 clones, approximately 80% of which appear only once. Points from the study as a whole: V segments that were indistinguishable, TRBV6-2 and TRBV6-3 among them, were omitted from analysis. Later analysis reportedly placed an Asian-associated ancestry cluster below the roughly 670-donor mean in N-insertions.

Participants comprised healthy donors of bone marrow. Sequencing used PBMCs. This clonotype was sampled from a woman aged 50 to 65 in good health and CMV-seronegative. V usage is TRBV28 and J usage is TRBJ2-7; the match to TRBD1 covers 9 bases. The CDR3 reads CASNLDRRGQGFYEQYF. The CDR3 region has the DNA TGTGCCAGCAATCTCGATAGAAGGGGACAGGGTTTCTACGAGCAGTACTTC.